The 6 T cell receptor beta chains below come from one sample, sequenced in a study of blood T cell repertoires in COVID-19. Method: immunoSEQ multiplex PCR; TCRdb's copy keeps in-frame clones and lacks some. This sample yields some 180,000 clones, of which approximately 89% are seen a single time; about 6.3% belongs to the top ten. The specimen was PBMCs or T cells enriched from blood (not recorded which). Receptor source: a man aged 35 to 55 who had recovered from COVID-19.

The chain is built from TRBV2 and TRBJ2-3; the match to TRBD2 covers 8 bases. Germline CDR1 is SNHLY and CDR2 is FYNNEI. Trimming at V came to 4 bases and at J to 6 bases, leaving 6 bases not matched to a gene. The CDR3 spans 14 residues. The CDR3 here is CASSGPGGADTQYF. The CDR3 bases are TGTGCCAGCAGTGGCCCGGGGGGGGCGGATACGCAGTATTTT. The full variable domain, in which reference TRBV2 and TRBJ2-3 provide the parts outside the CDR3, is EPEVTQTPSHQVTQMGQEVILRCVPISNHLYFYWYRQILGQKVEFLVSFYNNEISEKSEIFDDQFSVERPDGSNFTLKIRSTKLEDSAMYFCASSGPGGADTQYFGPGTRLTVL.

The genes are TRBV2 and TRBJ1-2, with D possibly TRBD1 on 5 matching bases. V was pared by 7 bases and J by 7 bases, with 13 bases between. Germline lookup yields CDR1 SNHLY and CDR2 FYNNEI. CDR3 length equals 12 residues. The CDR3 bases are TGTGCCAGCACCTACCAGGGAAGTGGCTACACCTTC. This gives the protein CASTYQGSGYTF.

The V call is TRBV24-1, the J call TRBJ1-1; tentatively, D is TRBD1 (6 bases). Trimming pared 5 bases from V and 0 bases from J, leaving 9 bases between. CDR3 length: 14 residues. The germline V gene encodes CDR1 KGHDR and CDR2 SFDVKD. CDR3 DNA sequence: TGTGCCACCAGTGGAGGGACAATGAACACTGAAGCTTTCTTT. This codes for CATSGGTMNTEAFF.

The chain has TRBV28 and TRBJ2-7; a possible D gene is TRBD2 (5 bases). V lost 6 bases and J 3 bases, leaving 18 bases between the germline ends. The CDR3 covers 15 residues. Per the germline V gene, CDR1 is MDHEN and CDR2 is SYDVKM. In DNA form, the CDR3 reads TGTGCCAGCAGCTCCTCCTCCATACGGGGCTACGAGCAGTACTTC. Protein sequence: CASSSSSIRGYEQYF.

The chain uses TRBV6-6 and TRBJ1-2; perhaps TRBD1 as D (6 bases). The length of the CDR3 is 14 residues. Germline V gene lookup returns CDR1 MNHNY and CDR2 SVGAGI (reference sequence). V was shortened by 4 bases and J by 8 bases, with 17 bases between the two germline ends. The chain's CDR3 is CASSSRGNPEGYTF. For the CDR3, the DNA is TGTGCCAGCAGTTCCAGGGGCAACCCAGAGGGCTACACCTTC.

The chain uses TRBV12-3 or TRBV12-4 and TRBJ2-1; D is perhaps TRBD1 (6 bases). With 11 bases removed from V and 3 bases from J, the gap between germline ends came to 14 bases. The CDR3 runs 13 residues. CDR3 amino acids: CASSWGLYNEQFF. The CDR3, as DNA: TGTGCCTCTAGTTGGGGGCTCTACAATGAGCAGTTCTTC.